One sample yielded the 15 T cell receptor beta chains listed below, sequenced in a study of shared T cell receptors in the human thymus. Libraries were prepared by immunoSEQ multiplex PCR; TCRdb keeps only in-frame clonotypes and omits some of them. The table shows about 660,000 clones, with roughly 90% occurring only once. The same sample was also used in a study of human thymus T cells.

The sequenced material came from thymocytes. Receptors were obtained from a boy younger than two with a congenital heart defect.

This sequence joins TRBV7-3 and TRBJ1-1; the D gene is possibly TRBD1 (5 bases). V gave up 5 bases and J gave up 3 bases, with 13 bases separating them. This CDR3 is built from 14 residues. Per the germline V gene, CDR1 is SGHTA and CDR2 is FQGTGA. CDR3 region: CASSAQGTDTEAFF. CDR3 in DNA: TGTGCCAGCAGCGCCCAGGGAACCGACACTGAAGCTTTCTTT.

The chain recombines TRBV6-5 with TRBJ2-7; 9 nucleotides align to TRBD1. The CDR3 has 15 residues. Trimming took 6 bases from V and 5 from J; bases not matched to a gene: 11. CDR1 is MNHEY and CDR2 is SVGAGI in the germline V gene. CDR3: CASSRPGQGYHEQYF. The CDR3 region has the DNA TGTGCCAGCAGCCGTCCGGGACAGGGATACCACGAGCAGTACTTC.

CDR3 protein: CASSLAELAGGIDTQYF. CDR3 DNA: TGCGCCAGCAGCTTGGCCGAGCTAGCGGGAGGCATAGATACGCAGTATTTT. V and J are TRBV5-1 and TRBJ2-3; the match to TRBD2 covers 11 bases. The germline V gene has CDR1 SGHRS and CDR2 YFSETQ. V shed 0 bases, J shed 5 bases, and the junction held 8 bases outside the gene matches. The CDR3 consists of 17 residues.

Details on this clone: Other nucleotide sequences in the sample specify the same CDR3. V gene TRBV19 combines with J gene TRBJ2-7; 12 bases line up with TRBD2. CDR1 LNHDA and CDR2 SQIVND come from the germline V gene (reference sequence). The CDR3 length is 16 residues. Germline trimming cut 4 bases from V and 9 bases from J; bases unmatched to any gene: 13. The CDR3 reads CASSTPGLAGPQGQYF. The DNA for the CDR3 is TGTGCCAGTAGTACGCCGGGACTAGCGGGCCCTCAGGGGCAGTACTTC.

The chain links TRBV5-1 to TRBJ2-1; D is possibly TRBD2 (5 bases). V was cut by 4 bases and J by 7 bases, with 15 bases left in between. Germline V gene lookup returns CDR1 SGHRS and CDR2 YFSETQ. The CDR3 has 14 amino acids. CDR3 sequence reads: CASSPLRVGNEQFF. CDR3 DNA: TGCGCCAGCAGCCCCCTGCGGGTGGGAAATGAGCAGTTCTTC.

The chain employs TRBV28 and TRBJ2-7, with TRBD1 matching over 12 bases. Germline values: CDR1 MDHEN, CDR2 SYDVKM. The V and J ends lost 5 bases and 5 bases, in that order; junction bases with no gene match: 4. This CDR3 contains 14 residues. The CDR3, as DNA: TGTGCCAGCAGTCCAGGGACAGGGGGCAACGAGCAGTACTTC. Translating it yields CASSPGTGGNEQYF.

The chain combines TRBV18 with TRBJ2-7, with D perhaps TRBD2 (7 bases). Trimming removed 3 bases from V and 0 bases from J, with 15 bases in between. The CDR3 loop spans 16 amino acids. The germline gives CDR1 KGHSH, CDR2 LQKENI. CDR3 loop: CASSPRGGLSSYEQYF. In DNA, the CDR3 is TGTGCCAGCTCACCTAGGGGGGGGTTAAGCTCCTACGAGCAGTACTTC.

This clone was seen more than once but under ten times. The chain links TRBV28 to TRBJ2-7, with TRBD1 matching over 8 bases. Germline CDR1 and CDR2: MDHEN and SYDVKM. CDR3 length equals 15 residues. With 5 bases clipped from V and 0 bases from J, the junction kept 6 bases outside the gene matches. CDR3 region: CASSPGTGISYEQYF. The DNA for the CDR3 is TGTGCCAGCAGTCCCGGGACAGGAATCTCCTACGAGCAGTACTTC.

This rearrangement joins TRBV2 to TRBJ2-2; TRBD2 matches at 11 bases. Per the germline V gene, CDR1 is SNHLY and CDR2 is FYNNEI. The trim removed 5 bases at V and 5 bases at J, leaving 13 bases unmatched. The CDR3 covers 18 residues. DNA for the CDR3: TGTGCCAGCAGTCAGAATTTACTAGCGGGAGAGGAAACCGGGGAGCTGTTTTTT. This sequence encodes CASSQNLLAGEETGELFF.

The chain has TRBV11-2 and TRBJ2-7; D might be TRBD2 (5 bases). Trimming took off 5 bases at V and 0 bases at J, with 14 bases between the two ends. The CDR3 has 15 residues. Germline V gives CDR1 SGHAT, CDR2 FQNNGV. The CDR3 DNA reads as TGTGCCAGCAGCCCCCAGCGGACTTCCTCCTACGAGCAGTACTTC. It specifies CASSPQRTSSYEQYF.

V and J are TRBV5-8 and TRBJ1-5, with 9 nucleotides matching TRBD1. In germline, CDR1 is SGHTS, CDR2 YDEGEE. The CDR3 runs 15 residues. J gave up 4 bases and V 0 bases, and 2 bases lay outside the gene matches. The CDR3 reads CASSLDRGPNQPQHF. The CDR3 nucleotides are TGTGCCAGCAGCTTGGACAGGGGGCCAAATCAGCCCCAGCATTTT. Based on the CDR3 plus reference TRBV5-8 and TRBJ1-5, the full variable domain is EAGVTQSPTHLIKTRGQQATLRCSPISGHTSVYWYQQALGLGLQFLLWYDEGEERNRGNFPPRFSGRQFPNYSSELNVNALELEDSALYLCASSLDRGPNQPQHFGDGTRLSIL.

The chain links TRBV7-8 to TRBJ2-3; D not certain. This CDR3 has 14 residues. The V end lost 1 base, the J end lost 1 base, and 6 bases lay between the germline ends. CDR1 and CDR2 from the germline V gene are SGHVS and FQNEAQ. CDR3 residues: CASSLGRCTDTQYF. In DNA, the CDR3 is TGTGCCAGCAGCTTAGGCAGGTGCACAGATACGCAGTATTTT.

The rearrangement uses TRBV29-1 and TRBJ2-1; 16 bases are shared with TRBD2. The junction had 1 base not matched to a gene; V was cut back by 7 bases and J by 4 bases. CDR1 and CDR2 (germline): SQVTM, ANQGSEA. The CDR3 contains 14 residues. CDR3: CSEGLAGGYNEQFF. CDR3 DNA sequence: TGCAGCGAGGGACTAGCGGGAGGGTACAATGAGCAGTTCTTC.

This clone appeared a single time. The chain is built from TRBV7-2 and TRBJ2-3; 14 bases are shared with TRBD2. Germline CDR1 reads SGHTA; CDR2 reads FQGNSA. The CDR3 is 17 residues long. Germline trimming cut 5 bases from V and 5 bases from J; bases unmatched to any gene: 9. CDR3 sequence: CASSLPTSGRALDTQYF. Written as DNA, the CDR3 is TGTGCCAGCAGCCTCCCGACTAGCGGGAGGGCGTTAGATACGCAGTATTTT. Complete variable domain (other parts from reference TRBV7-2 and TRBJ2-3): GAGVSQSPSNKVTEKGKDVELRCDPISGHTALYWYRQSLGQGLEFLIYFQGNSAPDKSGLPSDRFSAERTGGSVSTLTIQRTQQEDSAVYLCASSLPTSGRALDTQYFGPGTRLTVL.

The gene calls are TRBV6-4 and TRBJ1-5; 9 bases fit TRBD1. The length of the CDR3 is 15 residues. Trimming took 6 bases from V and 5 from J; bases not matched to a gene: 8. CDR1 and CDR2 (germline): MRHNA, SNTAGT. In DNA form, the CDR3 reads TGTGCCAGCAGCGGGGACAGGGAAGGGGATCAGCCCCAGCATTTT. This translates into CASSGDREGDQPQHF.